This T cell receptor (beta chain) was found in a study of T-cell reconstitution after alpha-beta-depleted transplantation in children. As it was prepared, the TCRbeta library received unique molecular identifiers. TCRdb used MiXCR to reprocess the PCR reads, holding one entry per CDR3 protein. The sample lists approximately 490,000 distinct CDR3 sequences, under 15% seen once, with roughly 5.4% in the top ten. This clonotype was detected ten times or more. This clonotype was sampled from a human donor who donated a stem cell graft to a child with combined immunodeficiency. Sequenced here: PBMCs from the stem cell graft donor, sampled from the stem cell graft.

CDR3 DNA: TGCGCCAGCAGCTTGGCCTCCCCTTCCGACAGGGCCCGAAAGTATTTT. Its protein product is CASSLASPSDRARKYF. V usage is TRBV5-1 and J usage is TRBJ2-3, with TRBD1 matching over 7 bases. This CDR3 is built from 16 residues. V shed 0 bases and J 13 bases; nucleotides not matched to a gene: 17. Germline V lookup: CDR1 SGHRS, CDR2 YFSETQ.